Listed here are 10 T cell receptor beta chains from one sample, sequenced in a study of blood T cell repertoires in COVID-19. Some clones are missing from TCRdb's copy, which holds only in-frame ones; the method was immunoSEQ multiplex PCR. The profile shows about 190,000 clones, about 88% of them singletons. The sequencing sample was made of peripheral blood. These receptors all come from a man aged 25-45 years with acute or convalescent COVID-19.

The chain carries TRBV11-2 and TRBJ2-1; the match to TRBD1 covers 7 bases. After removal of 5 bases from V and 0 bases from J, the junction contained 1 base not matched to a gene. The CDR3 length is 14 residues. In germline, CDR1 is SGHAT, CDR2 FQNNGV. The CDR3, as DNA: TGTGCCAGCAGCAAGGGGGCCTCCTACAATGAGCAGTTCTTC. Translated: CASSKGASYNEQFF.

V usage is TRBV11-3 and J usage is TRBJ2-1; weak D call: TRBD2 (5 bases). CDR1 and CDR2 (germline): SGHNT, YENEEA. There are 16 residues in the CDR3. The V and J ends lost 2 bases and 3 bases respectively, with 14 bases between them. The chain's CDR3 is CASSLKGLSGYNEQFF. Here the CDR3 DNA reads TGTGCCAGCAGCTTAAAAGGACTCTCTGGCTACAATGAGCAGTTCTTC.

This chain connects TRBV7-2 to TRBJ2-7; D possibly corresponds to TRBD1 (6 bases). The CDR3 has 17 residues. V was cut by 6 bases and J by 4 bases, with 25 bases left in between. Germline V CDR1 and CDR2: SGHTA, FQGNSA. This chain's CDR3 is CASSFRRFSGAGYEQYF. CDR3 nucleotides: TGTGCCAGCAGTTTTAGGAGGTTTTCAGGGGCCGGGTACGAGCAGTACTTC.

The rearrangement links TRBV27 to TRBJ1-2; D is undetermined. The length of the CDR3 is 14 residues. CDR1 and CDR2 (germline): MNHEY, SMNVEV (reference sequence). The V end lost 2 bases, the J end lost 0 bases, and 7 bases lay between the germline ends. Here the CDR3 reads CASSLSTANYGYTF. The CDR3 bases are TGTGCCAGCAGTTTAAGTACAGCTAACTATGGCTACACCTTC.

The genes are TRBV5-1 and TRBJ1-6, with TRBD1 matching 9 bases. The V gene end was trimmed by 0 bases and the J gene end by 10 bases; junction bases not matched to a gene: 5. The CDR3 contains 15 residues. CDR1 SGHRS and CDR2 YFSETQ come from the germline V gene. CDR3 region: CASSLGGTGLSPLHF. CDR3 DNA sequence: TGCGCCAGCAGCTTGGGCGGGACAGGGCTCTCACCCCTCCACTTT.

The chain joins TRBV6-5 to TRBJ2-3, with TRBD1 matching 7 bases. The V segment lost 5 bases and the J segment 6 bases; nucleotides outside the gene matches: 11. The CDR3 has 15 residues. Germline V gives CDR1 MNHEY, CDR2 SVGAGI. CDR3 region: CASSQTGAAPDTQYF. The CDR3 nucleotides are TGTGCCAGCAGTCAAACAGGGGCCGCCCCGGATACGCAGTATTTT.

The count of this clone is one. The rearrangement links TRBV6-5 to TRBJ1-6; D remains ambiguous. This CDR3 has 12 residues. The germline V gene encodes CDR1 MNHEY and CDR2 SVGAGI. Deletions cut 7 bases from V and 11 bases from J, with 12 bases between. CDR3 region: CASTLMRPPLHF. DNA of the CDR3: TGTGCCAGCACTCTTATGAGGCCACCCCTCCACTTT.

CDR3 DNA sequence: TGTGCCAGTAGCGACAAGGGACAGCCTACTGAAGCTTTCTTT. Encoded protein: CASSDKGQPTEAFF. The genes are TRBV19 and TRBJ1-1; 7 nucleotides line up with TRBD1. V shed 6 bases, J shed 5 bases, and the junction held 9 bases outside the gene matches. CDR1 LNHDA and CDR2 SQIVND come from the germline V gene (reference sequence). This CDR3 has 14 amino acids.

CDR3 sequence reads: CASSQGLSGGNEQFF. The CDR3 DNA follows: TGCGCCAGCAGCCAAGGACTATCCGGGGGGAATGAGCAGTTCTTC. The rearrangement uses TRBV4-1 and TRBJ2-1; the match to TRBD2 covers 7 bases. Germline CDR1 MGHRA, CDR2 YSYEKL. The V and J ends lost 1 base and 7 bases, in that order; junction bases with no gene match: 7. The CDR3 contains 15 residues.

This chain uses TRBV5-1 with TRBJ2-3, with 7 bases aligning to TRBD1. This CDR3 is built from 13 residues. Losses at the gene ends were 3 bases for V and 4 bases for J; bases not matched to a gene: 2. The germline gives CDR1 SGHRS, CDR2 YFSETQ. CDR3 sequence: CASSSQGADTQYF. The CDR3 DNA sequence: TGCGCCAGCAGCTCCCAGGGGGCAGATACGCAGTATTTT.